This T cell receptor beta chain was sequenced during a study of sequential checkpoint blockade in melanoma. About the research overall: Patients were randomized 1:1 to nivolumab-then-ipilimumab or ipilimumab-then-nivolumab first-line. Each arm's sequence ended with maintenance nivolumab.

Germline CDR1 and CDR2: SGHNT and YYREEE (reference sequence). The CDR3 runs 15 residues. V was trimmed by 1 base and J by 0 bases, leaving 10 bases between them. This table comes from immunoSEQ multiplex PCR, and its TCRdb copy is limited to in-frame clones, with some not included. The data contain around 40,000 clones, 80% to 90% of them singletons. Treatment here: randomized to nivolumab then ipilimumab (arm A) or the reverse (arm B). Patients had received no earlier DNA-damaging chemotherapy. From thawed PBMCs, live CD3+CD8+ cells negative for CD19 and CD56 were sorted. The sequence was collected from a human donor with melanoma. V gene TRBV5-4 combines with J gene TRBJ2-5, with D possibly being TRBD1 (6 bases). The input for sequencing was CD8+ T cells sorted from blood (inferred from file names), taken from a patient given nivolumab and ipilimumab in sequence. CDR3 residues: CASSLSTGHQETQYF. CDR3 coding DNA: TGTGCCAGCAGCTTGAGTACAGGGCACCAAGAGACCCAGTACTTC.